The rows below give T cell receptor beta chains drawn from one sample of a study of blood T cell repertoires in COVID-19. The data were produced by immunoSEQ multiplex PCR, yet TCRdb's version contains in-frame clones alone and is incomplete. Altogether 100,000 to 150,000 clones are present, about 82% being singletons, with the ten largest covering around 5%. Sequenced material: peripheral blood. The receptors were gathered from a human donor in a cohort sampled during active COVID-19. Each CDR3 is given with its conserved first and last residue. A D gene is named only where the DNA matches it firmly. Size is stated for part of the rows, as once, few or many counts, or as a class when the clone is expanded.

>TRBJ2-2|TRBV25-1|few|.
CASSEPGVAGELFF
TGTGCCAGCAGTGAGCCTGGAGTGGCCGGGGAGCTGTTTTTT
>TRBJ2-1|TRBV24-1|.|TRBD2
CATSDGTSLGNEQFF
TGTGCCACCAGTGATGGGACTAGCTTGGGCAATGAGCAGTTCTTC
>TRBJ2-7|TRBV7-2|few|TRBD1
CASSLRGLASPYEQYF
TGTGCCAGCAGCTTGAGGGGGCTAGCCTCCCCCTACGAGCAGTACTTC
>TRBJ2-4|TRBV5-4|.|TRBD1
CASSPQQGQKNIQYF
TGTGCCAGCAGCCCACAACAGGGGCAAAAAAACATTCAGTACTTC
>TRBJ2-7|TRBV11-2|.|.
CASTSRDSPHSYEQYF
TGTGCCAGCACCTCCCGGGACTCACCCCATTCCTACGAGCAGTACTTC
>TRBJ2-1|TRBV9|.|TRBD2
CASSVATLAGGPNEQFF
TGTGCCAGCAGCGTAGCGACCCTAGCGGGAGGGCCGAATGAGCAGTTCTTC
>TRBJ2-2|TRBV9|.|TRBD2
CASTTTSGRAGTGELFF
TGTGCCAGCACCACTACTAGCGGGAGGGCGGGCACCGGGGAGCTGTTTTTT
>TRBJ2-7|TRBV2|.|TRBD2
CASSAGTSGKYEQYF
TGTGCCAGCAGCGCCGGGACTAGCGGGAAATACGAGCAGTACTTC
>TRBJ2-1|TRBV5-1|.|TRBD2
CASSLDLAGDEQFF
TGCGCCAGCAGCTTGGATCTAGCGGGAGATGAGCAGTTCTTC
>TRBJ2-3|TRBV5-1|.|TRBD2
CATNGGEAADTQYF
TGCGCCACTAATGGGGGGGAAGCCGCAGATACGCAGTATTTT
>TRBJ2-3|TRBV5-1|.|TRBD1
CASSWARTGTIDTQYF
TGCGCCAGCAGCTGGGCAAGGACAGGGACGATAGATACGCAGTATTTT
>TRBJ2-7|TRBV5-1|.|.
CASTQFSGPYEQYF
TGCGCCAGCACCCAGTTTAGCGGCCCCTACGAGCAGTACTTC
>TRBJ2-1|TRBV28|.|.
CASSLPPPIGSNEQFF
TGTGCCAGCAGTTTACCCCCCCCTATAGGGAGTAATGAGCAGTTCTTC
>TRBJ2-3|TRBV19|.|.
CASSTVTDTQYF
TGTGCCAGTAGTACAGTGACAGATACGCAGTATTTT
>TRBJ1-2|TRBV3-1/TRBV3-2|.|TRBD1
CASSQLTSGRGRFGYGYTF
TGTGCCAGCAGCCAGCTTACATCAGGAAGGGGGCGCTTTGGCTATGGCTACACCTTC
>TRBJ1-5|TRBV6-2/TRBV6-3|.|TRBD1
CASSYLGQGNQPQHF
TGTGCCAGCAGTTACCTAGGACAGGGCAATCAGCCCCAGCATTTT
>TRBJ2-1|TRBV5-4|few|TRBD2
CASSRGLAGENEQFF
TGTGCCAGCAGCAGGGGACTAGCGGGAGAAAATGAGCAGTTCTTC
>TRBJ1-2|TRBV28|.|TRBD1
CASKTTGGGYGYTF
TGTGCCAGCAAAACGACAGGGGGAGGCTATGGCTACACCTTC
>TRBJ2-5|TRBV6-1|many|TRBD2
CASSELIAGGPPETQYF
TGTGCCAGCAGTGAACTAATAGCGGGAGGGCCACCAGAGACCCAGTACTTC
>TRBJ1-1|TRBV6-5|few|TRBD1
CASSLTGVRAEAFF
TGTGCCAGCAGTCTAACAGGGGTTCGGGCTGAAGCTTTCTTT
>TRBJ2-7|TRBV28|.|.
CASTARFYEQYF
TGTGCCAGCACCGCGCGGTTCTACGAGCAGTACTTC
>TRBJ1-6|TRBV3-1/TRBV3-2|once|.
CASSQSVSPLHF
TGTGCCAGCAGCCAGAGTGTATCACCCCTCCACTTT
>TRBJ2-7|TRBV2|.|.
CASSVQGLYEQYF
TGTGCCAGCAGTGTACAGGGTCTCTACGAGCAGTACTTC
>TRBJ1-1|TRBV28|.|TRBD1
CASSLRSRGLAEAFF
TGTGCCAGCAGTTTAAGGTCCAGGGGGCTCGCTGAAGCTTTCTTT
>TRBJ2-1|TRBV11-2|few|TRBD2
CASSLWGGRPGYNEQFF
TGTGCCAGCAGCTTATGGGGGGGGAGGCCCGGGTACAATGAGCAGTTCTTC
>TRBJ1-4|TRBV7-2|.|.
CASSPWWSPGNEKLFF
TGTGCCAGCAGCCCCTGGTGGTCTCCAGGAAATGAAAAACTGTTTTTT
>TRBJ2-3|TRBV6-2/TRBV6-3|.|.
CASSSTGVLRDTQYF
TGTGCCAGCAGTTCTACGGGGGTGCTTCGAGATACGCAGTATTTT
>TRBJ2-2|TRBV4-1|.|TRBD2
CASSQESSGSVDRELFF
TGCGCCAGCAGCCAAGAGTCTAGCGGGAGTGTAGACCGGGAGCTGTTTTTT
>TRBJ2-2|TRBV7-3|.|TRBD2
CASSLSAGAATGELFF
TGTGCCAGCAGCTTATCAGCGGGAGCGGCCACCGGGGAGCTGTTTTTT
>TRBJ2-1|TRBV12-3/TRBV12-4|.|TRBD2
CASSGLRTSERIF
TGTGCCAGCAGCGGCCTGAGGACTAGCGAACGGATCTTC
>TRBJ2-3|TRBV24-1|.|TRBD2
CATSDFETSGSTDTQYF
TGTGCCACCAGTGATTTCGAGACTAGCGGGAGCACAGATACGCAGTATTTT
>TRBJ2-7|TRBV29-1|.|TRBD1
CSVPGQGAYEQYF
TGCAGCGTCCCGGGACAGGGTGCCTACGAGCAGTACTTC
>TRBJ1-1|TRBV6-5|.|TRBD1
CASSHGRGRVTEAFF
TGTGCCAGCAGTCACGGAAGGGGGCGCGTCACTGAAGCTTTCTTT
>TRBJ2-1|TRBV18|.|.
CASSPADSSYNEQFF
TGTGCCAGCTCACCCGCGGATAGCTCCTACAATGAGCAGTTCTTC
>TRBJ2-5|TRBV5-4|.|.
CASSFRDTSKFQYF
TGTGCCAGCAGCTTCCGGGACACCTCAAAGTTCCAGTACTTC
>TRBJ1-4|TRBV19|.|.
CASSIPQGAANEKLFF
TGTGCCAGTAGTATTCCACAGGGTGCGGCTAATGAAAAACTGTTTTTT
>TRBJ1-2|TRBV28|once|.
CASSLGGYGYTF
TGTGCCAGCAGCCTGGGAGGATATGGCTACACCTTC
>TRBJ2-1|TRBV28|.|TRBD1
CASSSRTGVDKLYNEQFF
TGTGCCAGCAGCTCTCGGACAGGGGTCGACAAACTCTACAATGAGCAGTTCTTC
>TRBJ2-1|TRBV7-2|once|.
CASSPRSAGRNEQFF
TGTGCCAGCAGCCCTCGATCGGCGGGCAGGAATGAGCAGTTCTTC
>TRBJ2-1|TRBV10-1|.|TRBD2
CASRASGSGEQFF
TGCGCCAGCAGGGCTAGCGGGAGCGGAGAGCAGTTCTTC
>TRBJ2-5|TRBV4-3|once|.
CASSQASGETQYF
TGCGCCAGCAGCCAAGCTTCAGGGGAGACCCAGTACTTC
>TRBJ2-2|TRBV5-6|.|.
CASSRTVFTGELFF
TGTGCCAGCAGCCGGACAGTTTTCACCGGGGAGCTGTTTTTT
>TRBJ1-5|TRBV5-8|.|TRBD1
CASSTDRGLRNQPQHF
TGTGCCAGCAGCACTGATAGGGGGCTCCGTAATCAGCCCCAGCATTTT
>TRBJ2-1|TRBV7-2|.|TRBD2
CASRARRRASGRLMNEQFF
TGTGCCAGCAGAGCCAGGAGGAGGGCTAGCGGGAGATTAATGAATGAGCAGTTCTTC
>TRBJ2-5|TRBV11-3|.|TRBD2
CASSRGSGSETQYF
TGTGCCAGCAGCCGGGGGAGCGGGAGTGAGACCCAGTACTTC
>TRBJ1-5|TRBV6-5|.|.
CASSYSAGNQPQHF
TGTGCCAGCAGTTACTCGGCGGGCAATCAGCCCCAGCATTTT
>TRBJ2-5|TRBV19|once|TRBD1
CASSPSRDRALAQYF
TGTGCCAGTAGTCCGTCCCGGGACAGGGCCTTGGCCCAGTACTTC
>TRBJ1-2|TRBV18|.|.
CASSPTTGNYGYTF
TGTGCCAGCTCACCCACGACGGGGAACTATGGCTACACCTTC
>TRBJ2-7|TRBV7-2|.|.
CASSLAPGTSSYEQYF
TGTGCCAGCAGCTTGGCCCCCGGGACTTCTTCCTACGAGCAGTACTTC
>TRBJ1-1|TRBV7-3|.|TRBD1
CASSLFRDRGVEAFF
TGTGCCAGCAGCCTCTTCCGGGACAGGGGAGTTGAAGCTTTCTTT
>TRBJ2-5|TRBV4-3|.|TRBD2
CASSHGLAASGTQYF
TGCGCCAGCAGCCACGGACTAGCGGCCTCGGGGACCCAGTACTTC
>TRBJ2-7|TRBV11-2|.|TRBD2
CASSPGGSIYEQYF
TGTGCCAGCAGCCCTGGCGGGAGTATCTACGAGCAGTACTTC
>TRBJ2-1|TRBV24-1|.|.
CATSRSGVYNEQFF
TGTGCCACCAGTAGGAGCGGAGTCTACAATGAGCAGTTCTTC